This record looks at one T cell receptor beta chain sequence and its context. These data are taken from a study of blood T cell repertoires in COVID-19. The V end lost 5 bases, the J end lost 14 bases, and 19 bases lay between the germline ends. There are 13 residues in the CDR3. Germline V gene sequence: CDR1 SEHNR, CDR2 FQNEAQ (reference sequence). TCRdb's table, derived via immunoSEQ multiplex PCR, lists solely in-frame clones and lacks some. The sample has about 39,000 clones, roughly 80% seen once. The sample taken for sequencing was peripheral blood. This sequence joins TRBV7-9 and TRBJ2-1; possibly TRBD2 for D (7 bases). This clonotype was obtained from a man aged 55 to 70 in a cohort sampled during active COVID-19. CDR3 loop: CASSPRSRGGKFF. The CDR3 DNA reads TGTGCCAGCAGCCCCAGGAGTAGGGGGGGGAAGTTCTTC.